The next 30 T cell receptor beta chains were all read from a single sample in a study of T cells in localized non-small cell lung cancer. The protocol was immunoSEQ multiplex PCR, while the TCRdb copy is restricted to in-frame clones and leaves out a portion. Here the sample spans tens of thousands of clones, about 85% being singletons. Sequenced material: peripheral blood mononuclear cells, taken before any cancer treatment. Every receptor here comes from a man aged 35 to 69 with stage III lung adenocarcinoma.

V is TRBV4-2 and J is TRBJ1-1, with 7 bases that match TRBD1. The V gene's germline CDR1 is LGHNA and CDR2 YNFKEQ. CDR3 length: 16 amino acids. Losses at the gene ends were 0 bases for V and 4 bases for J; bases not matched to a gene: 8. CDR3 DNA sequence: TGTGCCAGCAGCCAAGACGGGGACAGCAGAGGCACTGAAGCTTTCTTT. The encoded protein is CASSQDGDSRGTEAFF.

This chain joins TRBV28 and TRBJ1-5; tentative D call: TRBD1 (6 bases). From germline, CDR1 is MDHEN and CDR2 SYDVKM. The CDR3 covers 17 residues. Trimming took 3 bases from V and 9 from J, leaving 24 bases between them. The CDR3 protein is CASSLGAGGASSVPQHF. The CDR3 DNA sequence: TGTGCCAGCAGTTTGGGGGCCGGGGGGGCCTCGAGTGTGCCCCAGCATTTT. The full variable domain, completed using reference TRBV28 and TRBJ1-5, is DVKVTQSSRYLVKRTGEKVFLECVQDMDHENMFWYRQDPGLGLRLIYFSYDVKMKEKGDIPEGYSVSREKKERFSLILESASTNQTSMYLCASSLGAGGASSVPQHFGDGTRLSIL.

The chain recombines TRBV5-1 with TRBJ2-2; D unclear. CDR3 length: 15 residues. CDR1 SGHRS and CDR2 YFSETQ come from the germline V gene. Trimming cost V 6 bases and J 1 base, with 13 bases left between them. This chain's CDR3 is CASTPRELNTGELFF. CDR3 coding DNA: TGCGCCAGCACCCCAAGGGAACTGAACACCGGGGAGCTGTTTTTT.

This clone was recorded once. The chain employs TRBV7-2 and TRBJ1-4, with D hard to call. This CDR3 has 16 amino acids. V was clipped by 6 bases and J by 0 bases, with 14 bases between them. Germline assignment: CDR1 SGHTA and CDR2 FQGNSA. CDR3: CASSPNRPPTNEKLFF. The CDR3 nucleotides are TGTGCCAGCAGTCCTAACCGGCCCCCAACTAATGAAAAACTGTTTTTT.

The chain uses TRBV18 and TRBJ2-5; D uncertain. V lost 6 bases, J lost 1 base, and 12 bases lay in between. This CDR3 region has 14 residues. Germline CDR1 reads KGHSH; CDR2 reads LQKENI. The CDR3 loop is CASSSPVPQETQYF. CDR3 in DNA: TGTGCCAGCTCGTCCCCCGTCCCCCAAGAGACCCAGTACTTC.

The chain recombines TRBV11-2 with TRBJ2-7, with 7 bases aligning to TRBD1. CDR1 SGHAT and CDR2 FQNNGV come from the germline V gene. The CDR3 is 14 amino acids. The V and J ends lost 2 bases and 6 bases, in that order; junction bases with no gene match: 7. Here the CDR3 DNA reads TGTGCCAGCAGCTTATTAACAGGGGTCGGCGAGCAGTACTTC. Translation: CASSLLTGVGEQYF.

This chain joins TRBV5-1 and TRBJ2-2; unclear D gene. Germline CDR1 reads SGHRS; CDR2 reads YFSETQ. This CDR3 is 14 amino acids long. V was shortened by 1 base and J by 6 bases, with 10 bases between the two germline ends. The CDR3 DNA reads as TGCGCCAGCAGCTTGCTGAGTGTATCCGGGGAGCTGTTTTTT. Amino acids: CASSLLSVSGELFF.

The rearrangement uses TRBV25-1 and TRBJ2-1, with D perhaps matching TRBD1 (5 bases). V lost 4 bases and J 7 bases, leaving 5 bases between the germline ends. The CDR3 totals 11 residues. Germline-derived CDR1 and CDR2 are MGHDK and SYGVNS. The CDR3 DNA reads TGTGCCAGCAGTGCAGGGAATGAGCAGTTCTTC. This translates into CASSAGNEQFF. The full variable domain, its missing parts supplied by reference TRBV25-1 and TRBJ2-1, is EADIYQTPRYLVIGTGKKITLECSQTMGHDKMYWYQQDPGMELHLIHYSYGVNSTEKGDLSSESTVSRIRTEHFPLTLESARPSHTSQYLCASSAGNEQFFGPGTRLTVL.

The V call is TRBV5-6, the J call TRBJ2-5; 9 nucleotides line up with TRBD2. Trimming removed 10 bases from V and 5 bases from J; junction bases left unmatched: 15. The CDR3 runs to 15 residues. The V gene's germline CDR1 is SGHDT and CDR2 YYEEEE. In DNA, the CDR3 is TGTGCCCGCCGCTTGGGAGCGGGGGGAGGGGAGACCCAGTACTTC. This translates into CARRLGAGGGETQYF.

V gene TRBV5-4 combines with J gene TRBJ2-3; tentatively, D is TRBD2 (6 bases). V lost 2 bases, J lost 0 bases, and 13 bases lay in between. This CDR3 region has 16 residues. Germline V gives CDR1 SGHNT, CDR2 YYREEE (reference sequence). CDR3 nucleotide sequence: TGTGCCAGCAGCTTCGGACTAACCCATAGCACAGATACGCAGTATTTT. The encoded protein is CASSFGLTHSTDTQYF.

The chain is built from TRBV19 and TRBJ1-4; D is unresolved. The CDR3 totals 15 residues. V dropped 1 base and J dropped 2 bases, with 8 bases sitting between them. Germline CDR1 is LNHDA and CDR2 is SQIVND (reference sequence). The chain's CDR3 is CASSIVYGTNEKLFF. Here the CDR3 DNA reads TGTGCCAGTAGTATAGTGTACGGGACTAATGAAAAACTGTTTTTT.

V usage is TRBV5-4 and J usage is TRBJ2-1; D may match TRBD1 or TRBD2 (5 bases each). Trimming removed 4 bases from V and 6 bases from J, with 17 bases in between. Germline CDR1 is SGHNT and CDR2 is YYREEE (reference sequence). The CDR3 runs 15 residues. For the CDR3, the DNA is TGTGCCAGCAGCCGCGACTGGGACGTTGGCAATGAGCAGTTCTTC. Translated: CASSRDWDVGNEQFF.

The J gene is TRBJ1-2, the V gene TRBV7-9, with D maybe TRBD1 (6 bases). Germline assignment: CDR1 SEHNR and CDR2 FQNEAQ (reference sequence). The CDR3 consists of 13 residues. V shed 5 bases and J shed 5 bases, with 12 bases lying between them. The CDR3 spells CASSPGQIYGYTF. The CDR3 DNA is TGTGCCAGCAGCCCCGGACAGATTTATGGCTACACCTTC.

The V call is TRBV28, the J call TRBJ2-1; D gene uncertain. With 6 bases removed from V and 2 bases from J, the gap between germline ends came to 20 bases. The CDR3 is made up of 17 amino acids. CDR1 and CDR2 from the germline V gene are MDHEN and SYDVKM. The CDR3 protein is CASSLDWVRSTYNEQFF. The CDR3 DNA is TGTGCCAGCAGCCTTGATTGGGTCCGTTCGACCTACAATGAGCAGTTCTTC.

The chain recombines TRBV11-3 with TRBJ1-2; D is undetermined. The germline V gene encodes CDR1 SGHNT and CDR2 YENEEA. CDR3 length: 14 residues. The V end lost 2 bases, the J end lost 4 bases, and 11 bases lay between the germline ends. CDR3 sequence (DNA): TGTGCCAGCAGCTTAAATCGGGCAGCCTATGGCTACACCTTC. Translated, it gives CASSLNRAAYGYTF.

Worth noting for this clone: At one end, the junction sequence differs from germline, possibly due to a read error. The chain employs TRBV7-2 and TRBJ2-7; 11 nucleotides match TRBD2. CDR3 length: 13 residues. Per the germline V gene, CDR1 is SGHTA and CDR2 is FQGNSA. DNA of the CDR3: TGTGCCAGCAGCCTAGCGGGGGGCTACGAGCAGTACTTC. This encodes CASSLAGGYEQYF.

The gene calls are TRBV19 and TRBJ2-3; D not certain. The CDR3 loop spans 14 amino acids. V was cut by 3 bases and J by 2 bases, with 9 bases left in between. Germline assignment: CDR1 LNHDA and CDR2 SQIVND (reference sequence). DNA of the CDR3: TGTGCCAGTAGTATCCGTAGGTTCACAGATACGCAGTATTTT. Translating gives CASSIRRFTDTQYF.

This chain connects TRBV18 to TRBJ2-3; 7 bases map to TRBD1. Germline loops: CDR1 KGHSH, CDR2 LQKENI. With 6 bases clipped from V and 4 bases from J, the junction kept 7 bases outside the gene matches. This CDR3 is built from 14 residues. CDR3 sequence reads: CASSWGQGADTQYF. CDR3 sequence (DNA): TGTGCCAGCTCCTGGGGGCAGGGGGCAGATACGCAGTATTTT.

This chain links TRBV5-6 with TRBJ1-6, with unresolved D. Germline CDR1 reads SGHDT; CDR2 reads YYEEEE. There are 18 residues in the CDR3. Trimming removed 0 bases from V and 5 bases from J, with 18 bases in between. DNA of the CDR3: TGTGCCAGCAGCTTGGGTTTCCGGGCCAGGCCTGATAATTCACCCCTCCACTTT. It specifies CASSLGFRARPDNSPLHF. The whole variable domain, remainder taken from reference TRBV5-6 and TRBJ1-6, is DAGVTQSPTHLIKTRGQQVTLRCSPKSGHDTVSWYQQALGQGPQFIFQYYEEEERQRGNFPDRFSGHQFPNYSSELNVNALLLGDSALYLCASSLGFRARPDNSPLHFGNGTRLTVT.

The chain joins TRBV7-8 to TRBJ1-5; weak D call: TRBD1 (6 bases). Per germline, CDR1 SGHVS and CDR2 FQNEAQ. Trimming took off 1 base at V and 6 bases at J, with 10 bases between the two ends. The CDR3 is 14 amino acids. CDR3 sequence (DNA): TGTGCCAGCAGCTTAGTTGGGGGGGCTCAGCCCCAGCATTTT. Amino acid sequence: CASSLVGGAQPQHF. The whole variable domain, remainder taken from reference TRBV7-8 and TRBJ1-5, is GAGVSQSPRYKVAKRGQDVALRCDPISGHVSLFWYQQALGQGPEFLTYFQNEAQLDKSGLPSDRFFAERPEGSVSTLKIQRTQQEDSAVYLCASSLVGGAQPQHFGDGTRLSIL.

V is TRBV11-2 and J is TRBJ1-2; the D gene is possibly TRBD1 (5 bases). Germline V gene lookup returns CDR1 SGHAT and CDR2 FQNNGV. The CDR3 runs 13 residues. Between the trimmed V and J ends, which lost 0 bases and 8 bases, there was a span of 10 bases. In DNA, the CDR3 is TGTGCCAGCAGCTTAGACGGGGGGAGGGGCTACACCTTC. Its protein is CASSLDGGRGYTF.

The chain links TRBV6-5 to TRBJ1-1; D remains ambiguous. Germline loops: CDR1 MNHEY, CDR2 SVGAGI. This CDR3 comprises 13 residues. V dropped 2 bases and J dropped 4 bases, with 8 bases sitting between them. CDR3 coding DNA: TGTGCCAGCAGTTACGGGGTTTCCACTGAAGCTTTCTTT. Its translation: CASSYGVSTEAFF.

V usage is TRBV7-3 and J usage is TRBJ2-3, with D tentatively TRBD2 (6 bases). V lost 3 bases and J 3 bases, leaving 13 bases between the germline ends. This CDR3 has 15 amino acids. Germline assignment: CDR1 SGHTA and CDR2 FQGTGA. This CDR3 is CASSFAKGRTDTQYF. The DNA for the CDR3 is TGTGCCAGCAGCTTCGCCAAGGGGAGGACAGATACGCAGTATTTT.

The chain links TRBV7-9 to TRBJ1-2; D might be TRBD1 (6 bases). The CDR3 consists of 14 residues. The germline V and J ends were trimmed by 4 bases and 1 base, with 10 bases remaining between them. Germline CDR1 SEHNR, CDR2 FQNEAQ (reference sequence). The CDR3 DNA sequence: TGTGCCAGCAGCTCCAGACAGGATAACTATGGCTACACCTTC. It encodes CASSSRQDNYGYTF.

V and J are TRBV4-3 and TRBJ1-4; no clear D. Trimming cost V 3 bases and J 0 bases, with 8 bases left between them. This CDR3 contains 15 residues. Germline CDR1 reads LGHNA; CDR2 reads YSLEER. The CDR3 region has the DNA TGCGCCAGCAGCCATGTTTATGCAACTAATGAAAAACTGTTTTTT. Protein product: CASSHVYATNEKLFF.

The V gene is TRBV6-6, the J gene TRBJ2-7; weak D call: TRBD2 (6 bases). CDR1 is MNHNY and CDR2 is SVGAGI in the germline V gene (reference sequence). V lost 5 bases and J lost 1, with 12 bases in between. The CDR3 has 14 residues. As DNA, the CDR3 is TGTGCCAGCAGTCCCGCCGGGAGATCCTACGAGCAGTACTTC. It encodes CASSPAGRSYEQYF.

The V call is TRBV7-2, the J call TRBJ2-2; 9 nucleotides match TRBD2. Losses at the gene ends were 2 bases for V and 5 bases for J; bases not matched to a gene: 15. CDR3 length equals 19 residues. In germline, CDR1 is SGHTA, CDR2 FQGNSA. This CDR3 reads CASSLLPGGWRGGTGELFF. In nucleotides, the CDR3 is TGTGCCAGCAGCTTACTCCCCGGCGGATGGCGGGGGGGGACCGGGGAGCTGTTTTTT.

This chain uses TRBV28 with TRBJ1-6; possibly TRBD1 for D (5 bases). Trimming cost V 7 bases and J 7 bases, with 14 bases left between them. Germline V CDR1 and CDR2: MDHEN, SYDVKM. The CDR3 has 14 amino acids. CDR3 sequence: CASTPGLKNSPLHF. CDR3 bases: TGTGCCAGCACGCCGGGACTAAAGAATTCACCCCTCCACTTT.

This chain uses TRBV6-5 with TRBJ1-4; TRBD1 matches at 7 bases. Trimming at V came to 2 bases and at J to 7 bases, leaving 1 base not matched to a gene. This CDR3 is built from 13 residues. In germline, CDR1 is MNHEY, CDR2 SVGAGI. The CDR3 bases are TGTGCCAGCAGTTACAGGGGGCGTGAAAAACTGTTTTTT. Translated: CASSYRGREKLFF.

The rearrangement joins TRBV18 to TRBJ1-5; TRBD1 matches 8 bases. In germline, CDR1 is KGHSH, CDR2 LQKENI. The CDR3 runs to 16 residues. After removal of 3 bases from V and 9 bases from J, the junction contained 13 bases not matched to a gene. The CDR3 sequence: CASSPSTGAIDWPQHF. Written as DNA, the CDR3 is TGTGCCAGCTCACCGTCGACAGGGGCTATCGATTGGCCCCAGCATTTT. The whole variable domain, filled in from reference TRBV18 and TRBJ1-5, reads NAGVMQNPRHLVRRRGQEARLRCSPMKGHSHVYWYRQLPEEGLKFMVYLQKENIIDESGMPKERFSAEFPKEGPSILRIQQVVRGDSAAYFCASSPSTGAIDWPQHFGDGTRLSIL.